This T cell receptor (beta chain) was identified during a study of cytomegalovirus exposure and HLA in healthy donors. Whole-study context: Previous work identified 90 million to 130 million unique TCR beta sequences from 150 million to 200 million T cells. The Caucasian-associated ancestry cluster held over 80% of 350 to 450 genotyped donors.

Whole-study results and caveats: What was likely a sequencing artifact was a cluster of highly shared sequence variants. Sequencing depth roughly uniform across donors was assumed in presence/absence analyses.

CDR1 and CDR2 from the germline V gene are LNHDA and SQIVND (reference sequence). Trimming removed 0 bases from V and 6 bases from J, with 15 bases in between. This CDR3 spans 16 amino acids. Researchers ran the PCR with 60 Vbeta and 13 Jbeta primers. Some clones are missing from TCRdb's copy, which holds only in-frame ones; the method was immunoSEQ multiplex PCR. This sample has around 57,000 clones; approximately 88% occur once, and the top ten carry roughly 1.6%. A note on this clone: What it binds is unknown.

This TCR came from a man aged 25-40 years in good health and CMV-seropositive. The V call is TRBV19, the J call TRBJ1-5; weak D call: TRBD1 (6 bases). The source material was PBMCs. The CDR3 DNA reads TGTGCCAGTAGTATAGAGCCGGCACAGGGTAGTCAGCCCCAGCATTTT. Protein: CASSIEPAQGSQPQHF.